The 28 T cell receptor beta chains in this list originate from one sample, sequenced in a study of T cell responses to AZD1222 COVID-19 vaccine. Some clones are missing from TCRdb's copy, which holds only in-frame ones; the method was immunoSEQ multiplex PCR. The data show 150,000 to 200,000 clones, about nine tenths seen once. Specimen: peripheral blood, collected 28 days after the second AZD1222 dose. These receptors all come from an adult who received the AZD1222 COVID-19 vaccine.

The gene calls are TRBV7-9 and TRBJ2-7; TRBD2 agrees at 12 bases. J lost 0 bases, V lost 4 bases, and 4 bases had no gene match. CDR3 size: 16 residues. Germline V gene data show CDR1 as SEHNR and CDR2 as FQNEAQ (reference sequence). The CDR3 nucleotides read TGTGCCAGCAGCTCCCAGACTAGCGGGAGCTCCTACGAGCAGTACTTC. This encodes CASSSQTSGSSYEQYF.

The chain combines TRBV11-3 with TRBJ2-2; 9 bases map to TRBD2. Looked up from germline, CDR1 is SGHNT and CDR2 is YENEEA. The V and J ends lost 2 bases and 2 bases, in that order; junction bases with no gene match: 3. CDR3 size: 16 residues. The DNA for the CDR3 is TGTGCCAGCAGCTTAAGCGGGGGGCGCAACACCGGGGAGCTGTTTTTT. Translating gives CASSLSGGRNTGELFF.

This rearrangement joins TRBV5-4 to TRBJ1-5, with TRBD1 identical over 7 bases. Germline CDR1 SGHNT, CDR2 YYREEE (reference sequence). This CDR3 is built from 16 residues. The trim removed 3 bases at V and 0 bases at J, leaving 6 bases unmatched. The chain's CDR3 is CASSWGGQFSNQPQHF. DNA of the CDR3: TGTGCCAGCAGCTGGGGGGGACAGTTTAGCAATCAGCCCCAGCATTTT. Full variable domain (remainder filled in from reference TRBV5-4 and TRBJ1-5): ETGVTQSPTHLIKTRGQQVTLRCSSQSGHNTVSWYQQALGQGPQFIFQYYREEENGRGNFPPRFSGLQFPNYSSELNVNALELDDSALYLCASSWGGQFSNQPQHFGDGTRLSIL.

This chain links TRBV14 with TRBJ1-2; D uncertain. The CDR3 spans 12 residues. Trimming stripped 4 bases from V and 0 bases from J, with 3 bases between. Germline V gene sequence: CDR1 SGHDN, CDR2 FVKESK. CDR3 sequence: CASSPTNYGYTF. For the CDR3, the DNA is TGTGCCAGCAGCCCAACTAACTATGGCTACACCTTC. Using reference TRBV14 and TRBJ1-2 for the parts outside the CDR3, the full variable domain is EAGVTQFPSHSVIEKGQTVTLRCDPISGHDNLYWYRRVMGKEIKFLLHFVKESKQDESGMPNNRFLAERTGGTYSTLKVQPAELEDSGVYFCASSPTNYGYTFGSGTRLTVV.

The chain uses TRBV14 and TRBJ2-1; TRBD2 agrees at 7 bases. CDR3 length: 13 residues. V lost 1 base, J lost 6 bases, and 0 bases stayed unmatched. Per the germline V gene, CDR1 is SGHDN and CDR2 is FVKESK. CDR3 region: CASSQGLANEQFF. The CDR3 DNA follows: TGTGCCAGCAGCCAAGGACTAGCCAATGAGCAGTTCTTC.

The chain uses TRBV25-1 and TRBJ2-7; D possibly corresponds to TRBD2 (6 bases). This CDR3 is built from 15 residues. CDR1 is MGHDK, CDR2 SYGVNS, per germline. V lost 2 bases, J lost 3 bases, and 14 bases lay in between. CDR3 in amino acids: CASSEERGLSYEQYF. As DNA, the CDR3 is TGTGCCAGCAGTGAAGAAAGGGGACTTAGCTACGAGCAGTACTTC.

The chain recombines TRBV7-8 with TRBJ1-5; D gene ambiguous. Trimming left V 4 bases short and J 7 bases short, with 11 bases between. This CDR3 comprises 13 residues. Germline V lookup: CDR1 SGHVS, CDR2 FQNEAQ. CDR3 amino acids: CASSSRPQQPQHF. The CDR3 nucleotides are TGTGCCAGCAGCTCCCGTCCCCAGCAGCCCCAGCATTTT.

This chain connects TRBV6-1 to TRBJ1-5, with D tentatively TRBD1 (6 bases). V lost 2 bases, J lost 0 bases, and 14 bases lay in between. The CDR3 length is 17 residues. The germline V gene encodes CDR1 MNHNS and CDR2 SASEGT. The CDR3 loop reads CASSEQSGGHSNQPQHF. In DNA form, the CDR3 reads TGTGCCAGCAGTGAACAATCGGGGGGGCATAGCAATCAGCCCCAGCATTTT.

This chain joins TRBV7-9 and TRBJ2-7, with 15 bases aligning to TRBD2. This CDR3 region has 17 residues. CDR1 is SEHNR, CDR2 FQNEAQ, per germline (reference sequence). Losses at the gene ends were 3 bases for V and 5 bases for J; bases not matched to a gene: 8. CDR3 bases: TGTGCCAGCAGCTTCCCTTGGACTAGCGGGAGGGCCAACGAGCAGTACTTC. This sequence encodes CASSFPWTSGRANEQYF.

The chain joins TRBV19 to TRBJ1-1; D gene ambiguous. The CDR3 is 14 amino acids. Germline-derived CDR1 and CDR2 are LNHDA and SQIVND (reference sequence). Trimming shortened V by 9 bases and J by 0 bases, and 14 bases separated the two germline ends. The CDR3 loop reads CASKSAPLNTEAFF. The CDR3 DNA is TGTGCCAGCAAAAGTGCCCCTTTGAACACTGAAGCTTTCTTT.

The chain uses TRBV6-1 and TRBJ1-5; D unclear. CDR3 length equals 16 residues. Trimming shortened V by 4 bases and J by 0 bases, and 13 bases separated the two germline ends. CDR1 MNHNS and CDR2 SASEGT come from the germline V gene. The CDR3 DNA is TGTGCCAGCAGTGCTTCTTGGACTGTTAGCAATCAGCCCCAGCATTTT. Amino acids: CASSASWTVSNQPQHF.

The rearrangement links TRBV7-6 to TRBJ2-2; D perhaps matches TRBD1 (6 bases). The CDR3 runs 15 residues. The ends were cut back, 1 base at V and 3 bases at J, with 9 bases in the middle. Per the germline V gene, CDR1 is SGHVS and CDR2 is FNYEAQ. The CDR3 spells CASSLEGGDTGELFF. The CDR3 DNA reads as TGTGCCAGCAGCTTAGAAGGGGGTGACACCGGGGAGCTGTTTTTT. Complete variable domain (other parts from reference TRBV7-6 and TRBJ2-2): GAGVSQSPRYKVTKRGQDVALRCDPISGHVSLYWYRQALGQGPEFLTYFNYEAQQDKSGLPNDRFSAERPEGSISTLTIQRTEQRDSAMYRCASSLEGGDTGELFFGEGSRLTVL.

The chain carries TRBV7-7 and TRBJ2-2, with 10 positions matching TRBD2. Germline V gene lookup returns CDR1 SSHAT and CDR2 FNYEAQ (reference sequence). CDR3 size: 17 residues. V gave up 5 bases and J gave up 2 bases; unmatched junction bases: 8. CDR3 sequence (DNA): TGTGCCAGCAGCCCGGATAGCGGGGGGTTTAACACCGGGGAGCTGTTTTTT. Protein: CASSPDSGGFNTGELFF.

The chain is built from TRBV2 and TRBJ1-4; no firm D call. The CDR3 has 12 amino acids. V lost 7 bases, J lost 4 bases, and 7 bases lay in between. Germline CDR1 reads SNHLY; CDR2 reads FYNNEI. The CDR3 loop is CASNRLNEKLFF. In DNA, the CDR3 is TGTGCCAGCAACCGCCTTAATGAAAAACTGTTTTTT.

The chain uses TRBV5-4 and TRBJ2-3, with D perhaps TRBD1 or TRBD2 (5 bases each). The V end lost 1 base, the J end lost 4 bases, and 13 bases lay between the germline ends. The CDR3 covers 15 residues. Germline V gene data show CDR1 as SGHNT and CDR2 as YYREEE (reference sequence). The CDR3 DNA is TGTGCCAGCAGCTTGCCAGAAGGGGACGCAGATACGCAGTATTTT. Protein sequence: CASSLPEGDADTQYF.

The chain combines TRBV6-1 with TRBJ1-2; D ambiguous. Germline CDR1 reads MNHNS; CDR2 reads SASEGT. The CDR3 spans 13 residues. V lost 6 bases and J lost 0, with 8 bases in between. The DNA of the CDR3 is TGTGCCAGCAGGCGGGAAGCTAACTATGGCTACACCTTC. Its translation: CASRREANYGYTF.

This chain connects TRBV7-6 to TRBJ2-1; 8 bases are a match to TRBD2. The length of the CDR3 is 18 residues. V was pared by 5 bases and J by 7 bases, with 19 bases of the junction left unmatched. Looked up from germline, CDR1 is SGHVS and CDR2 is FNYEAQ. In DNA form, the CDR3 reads TGTGCCAGCAGCCTCTCCCCCTATAGGGCGGGGGGCGTTAATGAGCAGTTCTTC. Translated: CASSLSPYRAGGVNEQFF.

This CDR3 is CASSAGGSGGLNEQFF. CDR3 bases: TGCGCCAGCAGCGCGGGAGGTAGCGGGGGACTCAATGAGCAGTTCTTC. This chain links TRBV5-1 with TRBJ2-1; 9 nucleotides agree with TRBD2. The CDR3 is 16 amino acids. Germline V lookup: CDR1 SGHRS, CDR2 YFSETQ. The ends lost 4 bases at V and 6 bases at J; junction bases unmatched: 11.

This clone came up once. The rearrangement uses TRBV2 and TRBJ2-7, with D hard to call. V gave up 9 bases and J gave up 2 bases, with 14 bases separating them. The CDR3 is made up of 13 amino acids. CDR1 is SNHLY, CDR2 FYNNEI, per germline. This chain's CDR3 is CASRDGLTYEQYF. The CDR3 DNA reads TGTGCCAGTCGTGATGGCCTAACCTACGAGCAGTACTTC.

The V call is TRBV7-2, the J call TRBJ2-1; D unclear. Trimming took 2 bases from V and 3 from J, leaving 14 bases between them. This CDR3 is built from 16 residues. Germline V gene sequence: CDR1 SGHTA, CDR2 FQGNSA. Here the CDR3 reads CASSLKATPGYNEQFF. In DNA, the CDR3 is TGTGCCAGCAGCTTAAAAGCGACACCCGGCTACAATGAGCAGTTCTTC.

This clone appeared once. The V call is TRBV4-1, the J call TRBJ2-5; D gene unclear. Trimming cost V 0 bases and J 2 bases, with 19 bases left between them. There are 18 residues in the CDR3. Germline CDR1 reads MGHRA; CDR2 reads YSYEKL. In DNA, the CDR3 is TGCGCCAGCAGCCAAGATTTGGCTAACGGAATGCTACAAGAGACCCAGTACTTC. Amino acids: CASSQDLANGMLQETQYF.

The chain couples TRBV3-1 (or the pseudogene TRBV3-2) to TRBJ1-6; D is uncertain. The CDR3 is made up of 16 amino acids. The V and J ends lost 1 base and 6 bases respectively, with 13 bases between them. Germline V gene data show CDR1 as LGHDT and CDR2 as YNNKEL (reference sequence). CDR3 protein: CASSQGRRYFNSPLHF. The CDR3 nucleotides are TGTGCCAGCAGCCAAGGTCGTCGGTATTTTAATTCACCCCTCCACTTT.

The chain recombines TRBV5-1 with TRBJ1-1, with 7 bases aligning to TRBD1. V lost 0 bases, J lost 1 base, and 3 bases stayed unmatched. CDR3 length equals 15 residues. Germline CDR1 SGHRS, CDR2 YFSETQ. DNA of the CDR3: TGCGCCAGCAGCTTGGCCGGGACAGAGAACACTGAAGCTTTCTTT. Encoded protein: CASSLAGTENTEAFF. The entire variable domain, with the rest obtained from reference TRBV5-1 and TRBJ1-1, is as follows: KAGVTQTPRYLIKTRGQQVTLSCSPISGHRSVSWYQQTPGQGLQFLFEYFSETQRNKGNFPGRFSGRQFSNSRSEMNVSTLELGDSALYLCASSLAGTENTEAFFGQGTRLTVV.

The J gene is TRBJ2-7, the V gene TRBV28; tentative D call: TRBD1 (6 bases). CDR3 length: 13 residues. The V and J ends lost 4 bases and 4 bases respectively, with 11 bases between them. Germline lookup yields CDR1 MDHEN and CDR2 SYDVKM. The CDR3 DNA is TGTGCCAGCAGTTGGGGCAGGGGTTACGAGCAGTACTTC. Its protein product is CASSWGRGYEQYF.

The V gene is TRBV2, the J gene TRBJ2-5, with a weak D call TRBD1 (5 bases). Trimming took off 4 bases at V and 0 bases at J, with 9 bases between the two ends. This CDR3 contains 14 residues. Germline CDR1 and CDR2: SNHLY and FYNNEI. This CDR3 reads CASSGQGYQETQYF. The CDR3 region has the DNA TGTGCCAGCAGTGGGCAGGGCTACCAAGAGACCCAGTACTTC.

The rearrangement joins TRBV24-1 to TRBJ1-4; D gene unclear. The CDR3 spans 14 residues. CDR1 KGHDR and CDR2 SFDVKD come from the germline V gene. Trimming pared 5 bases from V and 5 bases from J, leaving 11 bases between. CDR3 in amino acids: CATSVRRENEKLFF. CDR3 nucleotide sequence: TGTGCCACCAGTGTTAGGAGGGAAAATGAAAAACTGTTTTTT.

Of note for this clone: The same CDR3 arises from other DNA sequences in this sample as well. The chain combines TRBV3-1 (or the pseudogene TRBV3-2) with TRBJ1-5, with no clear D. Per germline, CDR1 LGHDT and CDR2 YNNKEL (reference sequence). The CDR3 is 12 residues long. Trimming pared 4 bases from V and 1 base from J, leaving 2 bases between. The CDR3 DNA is TGTGCCAGCAGCCTAAGCAATCAGCCCCAGCATTTT. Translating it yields CASSLSNQPQHF.

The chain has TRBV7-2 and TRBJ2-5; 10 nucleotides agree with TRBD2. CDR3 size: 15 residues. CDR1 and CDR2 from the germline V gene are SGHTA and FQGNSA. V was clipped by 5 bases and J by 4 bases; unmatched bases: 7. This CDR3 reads CASSPSGGARETQYF. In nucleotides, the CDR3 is TGTGCCAGCAGCCCCAGCGGGGGGGCGAGAGAGACCCAGTACTTC.